A selection of T cell receptor beta chains follows, all from one sample in a study of cytomegalovirus exposure and HLA in healthy donors. Profiling relied on immunoSEQ multiplex PCR, and the TCRdb table lists in-frame clones only, not all of them. This table holds 120,000 or so clones, roughly 15% found once. The source material was PBMCs. These TCRs come from a young woman in good health and CMV-seronegative. Both conserved end residues are part of each CDR3. A D gene is named only where the DNA matches it firmly. A clone size is listed for some rows: how often the clone was seen (once, few, many), or a class if it is expanded.

TRBV29-1	TRBJ2-3	few	TRBD2	CSGAGTSGGASTDTQYF	TGCAGCGGAGCCGGGACTAGCGGGGGAGCTAGCACAGATACGCAGTATTTT
TRBV7-7	TRBJ2-5	NA	NA	CASSLAQRDIQETQYF	TGTGCTAGCAGCTTAGCGCAGCGGGACATACAAGAGACCCAGTACTTC
TRBV29-1	TRBJ2-3	few	TRBD1	CSVAGGVADTQYF	TGCAGCGTTGCAGGGGGCGTCGCAGATACGCAGTATTTT
TRBV4-2	TRBJ1-1	few	NA	CASSPTAGDVNTEAFF	TGTGCCAGCAGCCCCACGGCAGGGGACGTTAACACTGAAGCTTTCTTT
TRBV28	TRBJ1-2	few	NA	CASSRGRLNYGYTF	TGTGCCAGCAGCCGCGGGAGGCTTAACTATGGCTACACCTTC
TRBV10-1	TRBJ2-2	few	TRBD2	CASSQTLAGDGELFF	TGCGCCAGCAGCCAAACACTAGCGGGAGACGGGGAGCTGTTTTTT
TRBV7-2	TRBJ2-1	few	NA	CASSTRTDNEQFF	TGTGCCAGCAGCACAAGGACAGACAATGAGCAGTTCTTC
TRBV29-1	TRBJ2-7	few	TRBD1	CSKFAGGSSYEQYF	TGCAGCAAATTTGCAGGGGGAAGCTCCTACGAGCAGTACTTC
TRBV7-6	TRBJ2-1	NA	TRBD2	CASSFRSGSGTYNEQFF	TGTGCCAGCAGCTTCCGAAGCGGGAGTGGAACCTACAATGAGCAGTTCTTC
TRBV6-6	TRBJ1-5	few	NA	CASSYARGSQPQHF	TGTGCCAGCAGTTACGCCCGGGGGAGTCAGCCCCAGCATTTT
TRBV4-1	TRBJ1-1	NA	NA	CASRGTLRGTEAFF	TGCGCCAGCAGAGGGACACTCAGAGGCACTGAAGCTTTCTTT
TRBV21-1	TRBJ1-2	few	NA	CASSREGQGHGYTF	TGTGCCAGCAGCAGAGAAGGACAGGGTCATGGCTACACCTTC
TRBV5-1	TRBJ2-2	few	TRBD2	CASSWTSGKQTGELFF	TGCGCCAGCAGCTGGACTAGCGGGAAGCAAACCGGGGAGCTGTTTTTT
TRBV28	TRBJ1-5	NA	TRBD1	CASSLLTGGGGNQPQHF	TGTGCCAGCAGTCTCCTGACAGGGGGTGGGGGCAATCAGCCCCAGCATTTT